The 8 T cell receptor beta chains below come from one sample, sequenced in a study of shared clonotypes between healthy human individuals. Measured with immunoSEQ multiplex PCR; TCRdb has only the in-frame clones, and not every one. The sample includes around 440,000 clones, approximately 80% of them seen just once. Sequencing was done on a sample of PBMCs. These receptors were collected from a woman aged 40 to 49 in good health. Some clones in this sample may be carry-over from other donors' samples.

The chain employs TRBV11-2 and TRBJ2-7, with 8 nucleotides matching TRBD1. V lost 3 bases to trimming and J lost 5 bases; unmatched junction nucleotides: 9. Germline V gene lookup returns CDR1 SGHAT and CDR2 FQNNGV. The CDR3 length is 15 residues. The CDR3 sequence: CASSLAAGGGDEQYF. DNA of the CDR3: TGTGCCAGCAGCTTGGCCGCAGGGGGCGGGGACGAGCAGTACTTC.

This chain joins TRBV5-4 and TRBJ2-5; 7 nucleotides agree with TRBD2. The CDR3 has 16 amino acids. Germline V gene lookup returns CDR1 SGHNT and CDR2 YYREEE (reference sequence). The junction had 10 bases not matched to a gene; V was cut back by 4 bases and J by 1 base. CDR3 amino acids: CASSPGGVAGQETQYF. CDR3 DNA sequence: TGTGCCAGCAGCCCTGGGGGGGTAGCGGGCCAAGAGACCCAGTACTTC.

The chain employs TRBV7-3 and TRBJ2-7, with no clear D. The CDR3 extends over 14 amino acids. The V gene lost 1 base and the J gene lost 1 base, with 8 bases spanning the gap. Germline CDR1 is SGHTA and CDR2 is FQGTGA. The CDR3 here is CASSLMPGSYEQYF. CDR3 coding DNA: TGTGCCAGCAGCTTAATGCCAGGATCCTACGAGCAGTACTTC.

The chain joins TRBV5-1 to TRBJ1-1; 9 nucleotides line up with TRBD1. Germline lookup yields CDR1 SGHRS and CDR2 YFSETQ. This CDR3 has 13 residues. After removal of 10 bases from V and 0 bases from J, the junction contained 4 bases not matched to a gene. The CDR3, as DNA: TGCGCCGGAAGACAGGGGGTGAACACTGAAGCTTTCTTT. The encoded protein is CAGRQGVNTEAFF.

Regarding this clone: No conserved phenylalanine or tryptophan is present at the end of the CDR3, so a read error is the likely explanation. It is unclear where the CDR3 begins or ends on the DNA, so no DNA is shown, and the CDR3 is as TCRdb lists it. The CDR3 protein is CAWICGTGVLV. The chain couples TRBV30 to TRBJ2-3; TRBD1 is the table's D call, not checked against the DNA. In germline, CDR1 is GTSNPN, CDR2 SVGIG (reference sequence). The CDR3 spans 11 residues, counting both ends.

With respect to this clone: With only one base between it and a far larger clone, this is likely a read error. This sample also contains other DNA sequences that code for the same CDR3. The V gene is TRBV7-2, the J gene TRBJ1-2, with D tentatively TRBD1 (6 bases). The CDR3 extends over 14 amino acids. The germline gives CDR1 SGHTA, CDR2 FQGNSA. The CDR3, as DNA: TGTGCCAGCAGCTTAGACAGGGATGCGGGTGGCTACACCTTT. It yields the protein CASSLDRDAGGYTF. Drawing the rest from reference TRBV7-2 and TRBJ1-2, the complete variable domain is GAGVSQSPSNKVTEKGKDVELRCDPISGHTALYWYRQSLGQGLEFLIYFQGNSAPDKSGLPSDRFSAERTGGSVSTLTIQRTQQEDSAVYLCASSLDRDAGGYTFGSGTRLTVV.

The chain has TRBV15 and TRBJ1-5; no reliable D call. Per germline, CDR1 LNHNV and CDR2 YYDKDF (reference sequence). V was clipped by 8 bases and J by 1 base, with 9 bases between them. The length of the CDR3 is 13 residues. The CDR3 sequence is CATSGRSNQPQHF. The CDR3 DNA reads as TGTGCCACCTCTGGCAGGAGCAATCAGCCCCAGCATTTT. Full variable domain (rest looked up from reference TRBV15 and TRBJ1-5): DAMVIQNPRYQVTQFGKPVTLSCSQTLNHNVMYWYQQKSSQAPKLLFHYYDKDFNNEADTPDNFQSRRPNTSFCFLDIRSPGLGDTAMYLCATSGRSNQPQHFGDGTRLSIL.

The chain links TRBV6-1 to TRBJ2-7; D gene unclear. V was cut by 2 bases and J by 6 bases, with 11 bases left in between. Germline-derived CDR1 and CDR2 are MNHNS and SASEGT. The CDR3 is 13 amino acids. The CDR3: CASSESGFGEQYF. The CDR3 region has the DNA TGTGCCAGCAGTGAATCTGGGTTCGGCGAGCAGTACTTC.